These 23 T cell receptor beta chains were all obtained from the same sample, sequenced in a study of regulatory T cells in long-lasting Graves disease (dated by TCRdb to the early 2020s). The library was produced with multiplex PCR. Sequencing relied on an Illumina HiSeq 4000. iRepertoire HTBI primers and Arm-PCR amplification of CDR3 regions were used to construct TCR beta libraries. TCRdb itself trimmed the public reads at Q25 with fastp, ran MiXCR and retained productive beta chains. Every CDR3 protein is listed once, alongside the most common genes and DNA of its rows. Here the sample has about 460,000 distinct CDR3 sequences; approximately 23% occur a single time. The ten largest make up around 13% of the sample. What the time point label conveys for this sample: persistent/refractory GD, antithyroid drugs over 5 years with positive TRAb. RNA was extracted from PBMCs in TRIzol for both TCR sequencing and RNA sequencing.

The sequencing here drew on peripheral blood mononuclear cells (PBMCs), taken when the disease was refractory, from a patient treated with antithyroid drugs. The origin of the receptors is a female donor with Graves disease.

This clonotype was picked up many times. CDR3 coding DNA: TGTGCCAGCAGCCCGGGACTAGCGGAAGAGACCCAGTACTTC. This gives the protein CASSPGLAEETQYF. The rearrangement joins TRBV7-3 to TRBJ2-5; TRBD2 agrees at 11 bases. The CDR3 extends over 14 amino acids. The V and J ends lost 5 bases and 3 bases, in that order; junction bases with no gene match: 2. Germline lookup yields CDR1 SGHTA and CDR2 FQGTGA.

The chain couples TRBV11-3 to TRBJ2-7, with D perhaps matching TRBD2 (5 bases). V lost 4 bases and J 2 bases, leaving 18 bases between the germline ends. Per the germline V gene, CDR1 is SGHNT and CDR2 is YENEEA. This CDR3 spans 16 amino acids. In DNA, the CDR3 is TGTGCCAGCAGCTCCCCCTCGGACGCGGGCGCCTACGAGCAGTACTTC. This gives the protein CASSSPSDAGAYEQYF.

The rearrangement uses TRBV27 and TRBJ2-7; D perhaps matches TRBD2 (6 bases). The CDR3 loop spans 15 amino acids. Germline assignment: CDR1 MNHEY and CDR2 SMNVEV (reference sequence). V was pared by 5 bases and J by 1 base, with 15 bases between. CDR3: CASSPRPGESYEQYF. The DNA for the CDR3 is TGTGCCAGCAGTCCAAGACCGGGGGAGTCCTACGAGCAGTACTTC.

The rearrangement uses TRBV5-5 and TRBJ1-5, with TRBD1 matching 7 bases. Trimming at V came to 0 bases and at J to 4 bases, leaving 4 bases not matched to a gene. CDR1 and CDR2 from the germline V gene are SGHKS and YYEKEE (reference sequence). The CDR3 is 15 amino acids. The CDR3 coding sequence is TGTGCCAGCAGCTTGGGCGGGACAGCTAATCAGCCCCAGCATTTT. Encoded protein: CASSLGGTANQPQHF.

The rearrangement uses TRBV30 and TRBJ1-4; possible D gene TRBD1, 5 bases. The CDR3 consists of 14 residues. Germline assignment: CDR1 GTSNPN and CDR2 SVGIG (reference sequence). The V end lost 1 base, the J end lost 8 bases, and 14 bases lay between the germline ends. The CDR3 DNA reads TGTGCCTGGAGTGACGACAACGAGGGGGAAAAACTGTTTTTT. As protein: CAWSDDNEGEKLFF.

The chain couples TRBV19 to TRBJ1-2, with D uncertain. Looked up from germline, CDR1 is LNHDA and CDR2 is SQIVND (reference sequence). The CDR3 contains 13 residues. Deletions cut 7 bases from V and 4 bases from J, with 13 bases between. The CDR3 DNA follows: TGTGCCAGTACCCCCCAGGCATTCTATGGCTACACCTTC. This sequence encodes CASTPQAFYGYTF.

With respect to this clonotype: A read error may explain this, as a much larger clone is one base away. The rearrangement joins TRBV6-2 or TRBV6-3 to TRBJ2-7; a possible D gene is TRBD2 (6 bases). Germline V gives CDR1 MNHEY, CDR2 SVGEGT. Trimming left V 5 bases short and J 3 bases short, with 23 bases between. The length of the CDR3 is 17 residues. The CDR3 spells CASSGVVKASSDYEQYF. DNA of the CDR3: TGTGCCAGCAGTGGAGTGGTAAAGGCGTCTAGCGACTACGAGCAGTACTTC.

This clonotype was picked up many times. This chain joins TRBV28 and TRBJ1-5; D not resolved. Germline CDR1 is MDHEN and CDR2 is SYDVKM. Trimming removed 9 bases at V and 1 base at J, with 19 bases between. The CDR3 consists of 16 residues. Here the CDR3 DNA reads TGTGCCAGTCACCAGGAGGCAGAGGCAAGCAATCAGCCCCAGCATTTT. It yields the protein CASHQEAEASNQPQHF.

This clonotype showed up many times. This rearrangement joins TRBV28 to TRBJ2-7, with D uncertain. V gave up 10 bases and J gave up 4 bases, with 11 bases separating them. The CDR3 sequence is 11 residues long. Germline lookup yields CDR1 MDHEN and CDR2 SYDVKM. The CDR3 bases are TGTGCCACTACGGATCGATACGAGCAGTACTTC. Protein: CATTDRYEQYF. Drawing the rest from reference TRBV28 and TRBJ2-7, the complete variable domain is DVKVTQSSRYLVKRTGEKVFLECVQDMDHENMFWYRQDPGLGLRLIYFSYDVKMKEKGDIPEGYSVSREKKERFSLILESASTNQTSMYLCATTDRYEQYFGPGTRLTVT.

This clonotype was seen more than once but under ten times. The chain recombines TRBV20-1 with TRBJ1-3; D is ambiguous. CDR3 length: 15 amino acids. V was shortened by 6 bases and J by 4 bases, with 19 bases between the two germline ends. Per the germline V gene, CDR1 is DFQATT and CDR2 is SNEGSKA (reference sequence). CDR3 loop: CSARNGLTPGNTIYF. The CDR3, as DNA: TGCAGTGCGCGGAATGGACTTACCCCAGGAAACACCATATATTTT.

This clonotype has more than one count but fewer than ten. The chain has TRBV10-2 and TRBJ2-5, with 9 bases identical to TRBD1. Losses at the gene ends were 10 bases for V and 3 bases for J; bases not matched to a gene: 6. This CDR3 has 13 amino acids. Germline CDR1 is WSHSY and CDR2 is SAAADI. CDR3 region: CATLRTGEETQYF. In DNA, the CDR3 is TGCGCCACCCTCAGGACAGGGGAAGAGACCCAGTACTTC.

This clonotype occurred many times. CDR3 DNA sequence: TGTGCCAGCAGCTTAGGGTACAGGGCTGGTGATGAAAAACTGTTTTTT. Residues: CASSLGYRAGDEKLFF. The rearrangement joins TRBV7-2 to TRBJ1-4, with D possibly matching TRBD1 (6 bases). The CDR3 runs 16 residues. Germline V gene data show CDR1 as SGHTA and CDR2 as FQGNSA. Trimming pared 1 base from V and 6 bases from J, leaving 15 bases between.

This clonotype was detected ten times or more. V and J are TRBV2 and TRBJ2-2; TRBD1 matches 7 bases. J was trimmed by 4 bases and V by 8 bases; bases with no gene match: 10. Germline assignment: CDR1 SNHLY and CDR2 FYNNEI. The CDR3 runs to 15 residues. The CDR3 coding sequence is TGTGCCAGCTTGTTTGTTGGGACAGCCACCGGGGAGCTGTTTTTT. Translated, it gives CASLFVGTATGELFF.

This clonotype was seen only a few times. A single base separates this from a much larger clone, so it may be a read error. This CDR3 is CASGPTRQVHNYGYTF. The CDR3, as DNA: TGTGCCAGCGGCCCAACCCGACAGGTTCATAACTATGGCTACACCTTC. The J gene is TRBJ1-2, the V gene TRBV27; a possible D gene is TRBD1 (6 bases). The V and J ends lost 8 bases and 1 base respectively, with 20 bases between them. In germline, CDR1 is MNHEY, CDR2 SMNVEV (reference sequence). The CDR3 length is 16 residues.

The chain combines TRBV11-2 with TRBJ1-4; D gene uncertain. CDR3 length: 13 residues. V lost 2 bases, J lost 8 bases, and 9 bases lay in between. Germline V gene data show CDR1 as SGHAT and CDR2 as FQNNGV. The CDR3 sequence: CASSLQTDEKLFF. The DNA for the CDR3 is TGTGCCAGCAGCTTACAGACGGACGAAAAACTGTTTTTT.

This clonotype was observed many times. This chain joins TRBV7-9 and TRBJ1-1; D not resolved. Germline assignment: CDR1 SEHNR and CDR2 FQNEAQ (reference sequence). Trimming pared 3 bases from V and 6 bases from J, leaving 11 bases between. The CDR3 sequence is 13 residues long. The chain's CDR3 is CASSFPAGAEAFF. The DNA of the CDR3 is TGTGCCAGCAGCTTCCCCGCTGGAGCTGAAGCTTTCTTT. Full variable domain (rest looked up from reference TRBV7-9 and TRBJ1-1): DTGVSQNPRHKITKRGQNVTFRCDPISEHNRLYWYRQTLGQGPEFLTYFQNEAQLEKSRLLSDRFSAERPKGSFSTLEIQRTEQGDSAMYLCASSFPAGAEAFFGQGTRLTVV.

This clonotype showed up just a few times. The chain recombines TRBV6-2 or TRBV6-3 with TRBJ2-1; 9 nucleotides match TRBD2. Per the germline V gene, CDR1 is MNHEY and CDR2 is SVGEGT. V lost 2 bases to trimming and J lost 2 bases; unmatched junction nucleotides: 10. CDR3 length: 18 residues. The CDR3 spells CASSYTLRRGGTYNEQFF. The CDR3 bases are TGTGCCAGCAGTTACACCTTAAGGCGGGGGGGGACCTACAATGAGCAGTTCTTC.

The genes are TRBV30 and TRBJ2-7, with 9 bases matching TRBD1. CDR3 length equals 13 residues. Germline assignment: CDR1 GTSNPN and CDR2 SVGIG (reference sequence). V gave up 8 bases and J gave up 3 bases; unmatched junction bases: 8. The CDR3 region has the DNA TGTGCCGGACGAACAGGGGGCGGCTACGAGCAGTACTTC. Protein sequence: CAGRTGGGYEQYF.

This clonotype was counted at least ten times. An end of the junction does not agree with germline; a read error may underlie this. V usage is TRBV28 and J usage is TRBJ2-7; 10 bases map to TRBD2. The CDR3 runs to 11 residues. The germline gives CDR1 MDHEN, CDR2 SYDVKM. In nucleotides, the CDR3 is TGCGCAGCGGGAGGGCCGTACGAGCAGTACTTC. Translation gives CAAGGPYEQYF. Together with reference TRBV28 and TRBJ2-7, the CDR3 gives the full variable domain: DVKVTQSSRYLVKRTGEKVFLECVQDMDHENMFWYRQDPGLGLRLIYFSYDVKMKEKGDIPEGYSVSREKKERFSLILESASTNQTSMYLCAAGGPYEQYFGPGTRLTVT.

V and J are TRBV7-9 and TRBJ1-6; 10 bases agree with TRBD1. Per the germline V gene, CDR1 is SEHNR and CDR2 is FQNEAQ (reference sequence). The CDR3 totals 18 residues. V lost 4 bases to trimming and J lost 0 bases; unmatched junction nucleotides: 6. The CDR3 region is CASSSGTGASSYNSPLHF. The CDR3 DNA follows: TGTGCCAGCAGCTCCGGGACAGGGGCGAGCTCCTATAATTCACCCCTCCACTTT.

The sample holds many counts of this clonotype. The chain carries TRBV7-2 and TRBJ2-5; D possibly uses TRBD1 or TRBD2 (6 bases each). Germline-derived CDR1 and CDR2 are SGHTA and FQGNSA. The CDR3 runs to 17 residues. The V end lost 2 bases, the J end lost 7 bases, and 23 bases lay between the germline ends. CDR3 sequence (DNA): TGTGCCAGCAGCTTACGGGGCACGGGGGCGCATCGCGGGACCCAGTACTTC. Protein sequence: CASSLRGTGAHRGTQYF.

This clonotype appeared a few times. The rearrangement links TRBV11-2 to TRBJ2-2; D uncertain. Looked up from germline, CDR1 is SGHAT and CDR2 is FQNNGV. Trimming shortened V by 6 bases and J by 0 bases, and 14 bases separated the two germline ends. The length of the CDR3 is 16 residues. The CDR3 sequence is CASRGIEHANTGELFF. In DNA form, the CDR3 reads TGTGCCAGCAGGGGTATTGAGCACGCGAACACCGGGGAGCTGTTTTTT. The whole variable domain, remainder taken from reference TRBV11-2 and TRBJ2-2, is EAGVAQSPRYKIIEKRQSVAFWCNPISGHATLYWYQQILGQGPKLLIQFQNNGVVDDSQLPKDRFSAERLKGVDSTLKIQPAKLEDSAVYLCASRGIEHANTGELFFGEGSRLTVL.

The sample holds many counts of this clonotype. J is TRBJ1-1 and V is TRBV6-1; a weak D match, TRBD1 (5 bases). Germline CDR1 MNHNS, CDR2 SASEGT. This CDR3 has 14 amino acids. Trimming removed 7 bases from V and 4 bases from J, with 16 bases in between. This chain's CDR3 is CASTNEGWSTEAFF. For the CDR3, the DNA is TGTGCCAGCACTAACGAGGGGTGGAGCACTGAAGCTTTCTTT.